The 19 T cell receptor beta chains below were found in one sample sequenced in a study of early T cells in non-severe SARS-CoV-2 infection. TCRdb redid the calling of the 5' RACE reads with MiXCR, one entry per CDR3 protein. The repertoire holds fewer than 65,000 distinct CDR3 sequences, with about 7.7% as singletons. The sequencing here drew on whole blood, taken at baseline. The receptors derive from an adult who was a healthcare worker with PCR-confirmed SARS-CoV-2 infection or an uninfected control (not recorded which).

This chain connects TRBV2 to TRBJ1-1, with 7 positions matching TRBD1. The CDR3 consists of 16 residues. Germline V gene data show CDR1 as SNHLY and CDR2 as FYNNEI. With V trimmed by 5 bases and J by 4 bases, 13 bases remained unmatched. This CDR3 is CASSPRQGGMTTEAFF. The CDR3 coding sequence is TGTGCCAGCAGTCCGCGACAGGGAGGGATGACCACTGAAGCTTTCTTT.

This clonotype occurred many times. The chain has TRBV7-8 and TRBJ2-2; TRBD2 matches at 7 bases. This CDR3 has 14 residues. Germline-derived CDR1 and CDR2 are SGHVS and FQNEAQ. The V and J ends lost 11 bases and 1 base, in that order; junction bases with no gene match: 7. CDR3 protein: CAYAGGGNTGELFF. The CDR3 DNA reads TGTGCCTACGCTGGCGGGGGGAACACCGGGGAGCTGTTTTTT.

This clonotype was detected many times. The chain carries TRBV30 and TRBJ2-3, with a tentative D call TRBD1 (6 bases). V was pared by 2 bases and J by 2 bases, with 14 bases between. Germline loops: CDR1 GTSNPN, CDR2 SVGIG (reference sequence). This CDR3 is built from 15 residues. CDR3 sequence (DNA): TGTGCCTGGAGTTTCATAGGACAGCACACAGATACGCAGTATTTT. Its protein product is CAWSFIGQHTDTQYF. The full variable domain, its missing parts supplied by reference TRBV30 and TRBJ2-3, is SQTIHQWPATLVQPVGSPLSLECTVEGTSNPNLYWYRQAAGRGLQLLFYSVGIGQISSEVPQNLSASRPQDRQFILSSKKLLLSDSGFYLCAWSFIGQHTDTQYFGPGTRLTVL.

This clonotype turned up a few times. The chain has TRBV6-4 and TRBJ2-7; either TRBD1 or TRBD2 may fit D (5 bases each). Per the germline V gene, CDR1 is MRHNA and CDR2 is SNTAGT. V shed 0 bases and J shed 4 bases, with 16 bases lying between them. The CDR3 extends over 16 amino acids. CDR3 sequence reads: CASSDSPWGTGYEQYF. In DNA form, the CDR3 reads TGTGCCAGCAGTGACTCACCGTGGGGGACCGGTTACGAGCAGTACTTC.

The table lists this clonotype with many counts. The CDR3 here is CASSPGTSGETQYF. DNA for the CDR3: TGTGCCAGCAGCCCAGGGACTAGCGGTGAGACCCAGTACTTC. The chain joins TRBV3-1 to TRBJ2-5; TRBD2 matches at 11 bases. Germline V CDR1 and CDR2: LGHDT, YNNKEL (reference sequence). Losses at the gene ends were 4 bases for V and 5 bases for J; bases not matched to a gene: 3. CDR3 size: 14 residues.

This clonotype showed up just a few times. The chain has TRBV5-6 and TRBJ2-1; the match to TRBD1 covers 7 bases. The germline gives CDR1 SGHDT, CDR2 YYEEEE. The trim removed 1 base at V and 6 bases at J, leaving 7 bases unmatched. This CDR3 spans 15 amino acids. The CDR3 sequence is CASSLLSEGANEQFF. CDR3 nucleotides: TGTGCCAGCAGCTTGTTGTCAGAGGGGGCCAATGAGCAGTTCTTC.

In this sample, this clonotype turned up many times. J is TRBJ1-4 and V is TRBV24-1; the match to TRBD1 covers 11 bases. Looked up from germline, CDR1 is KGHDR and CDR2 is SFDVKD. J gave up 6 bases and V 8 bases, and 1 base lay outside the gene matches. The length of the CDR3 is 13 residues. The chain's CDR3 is CATMGQGDEKLFF. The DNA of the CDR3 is TGTGCCACCATGGGACAGGGGGATGAAAAACTGTTTTTT.

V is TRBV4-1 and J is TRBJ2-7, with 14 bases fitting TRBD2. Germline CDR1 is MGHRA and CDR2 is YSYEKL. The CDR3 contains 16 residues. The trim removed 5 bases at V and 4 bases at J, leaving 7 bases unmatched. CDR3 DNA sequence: TGCGCCAGCAGCAGGACCGGGACTAGCGGGGGTTACGAGCAGTACTTC. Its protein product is CASSRTGTSGGYEQYF.

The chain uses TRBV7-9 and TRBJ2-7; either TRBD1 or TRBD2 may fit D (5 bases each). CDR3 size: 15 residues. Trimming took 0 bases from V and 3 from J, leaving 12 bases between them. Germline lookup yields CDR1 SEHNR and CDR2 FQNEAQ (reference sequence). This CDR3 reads CASSLAGDWYYEQYF. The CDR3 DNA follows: TGTGCCAGCAGCTTAGCGGGGGATTGGTACTACGAGCAGTACTTC.

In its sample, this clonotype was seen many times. The CDR3 here is CASSTGTGKETQYF. The CDR3 region has the DNA TGCGCCAGCAGCACCGGGACAGGGAAAGAGACCCAGTACTTC. The chain combines TRBV5-1 with TRBJ2-5, with TRBD1 matching 9 bases. The CDR3 sequence is 14 residues long. With 4 bases clipped from V and 3 bases from J, the junction kept 4 bases outside the gene matches. Germline CDR1 SGHRS, CDR2 YFSETQ. Complete variable domain (other parts from reference TRBV5-1 and TRBJ2-5): KAGVTQTPRYLIKTRGQQVTLSCSPISGHRSVSWYQQTPGQGLQFLFEYFSETQRNKGNFPGRFSGRQFSNSRSEMNVSTLELGDSALYLCASSTGTGKETQYFGPGTRLLVL.

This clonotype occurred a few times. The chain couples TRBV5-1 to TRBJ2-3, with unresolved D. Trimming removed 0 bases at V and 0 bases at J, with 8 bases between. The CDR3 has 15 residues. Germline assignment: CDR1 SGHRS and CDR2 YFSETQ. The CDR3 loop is CASSLGDTSTDTQYF. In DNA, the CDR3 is TGCGCCAGCAGCTTGGGGGATACTAGCACAGATACGCAGTATTTT.

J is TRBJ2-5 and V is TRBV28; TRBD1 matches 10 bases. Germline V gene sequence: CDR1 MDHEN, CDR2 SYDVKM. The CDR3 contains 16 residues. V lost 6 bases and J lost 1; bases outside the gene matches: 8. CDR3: CASRRPGQGFQETQYF. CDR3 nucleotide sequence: TGTGCCAGCAGACGGCCGGGACAGGGGTTCCAAGAGACCCAGTACTTC.

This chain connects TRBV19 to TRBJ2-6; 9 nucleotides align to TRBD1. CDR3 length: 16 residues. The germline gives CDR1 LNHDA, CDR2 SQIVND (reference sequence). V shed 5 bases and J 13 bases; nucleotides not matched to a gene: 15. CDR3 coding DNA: TGTGCCAGTAGTGTGACAGGGGGAGCCGATGGTTGGGTCCTGACTTTC. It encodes CASSVTGGADGWVLTF. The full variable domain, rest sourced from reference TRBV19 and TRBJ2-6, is DGGITQSPKYLFRKEGQNVTLSCEQNLNHDAMYWYRQDPGQGLRLIYYSQIVNDFQKGDIAEGYSVSREKKESFPLTVTSAQKNPTAFYLCASSVTGGADGWVLTFGAGSRLTVL.

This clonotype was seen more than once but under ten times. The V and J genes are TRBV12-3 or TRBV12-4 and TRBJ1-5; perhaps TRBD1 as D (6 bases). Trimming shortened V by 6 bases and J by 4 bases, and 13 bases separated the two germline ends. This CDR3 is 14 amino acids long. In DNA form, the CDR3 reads TGTGCCAGCAGCGGCGGGACAAGAAATCAGCCCCAGCATTTT. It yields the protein CASSGGTRNQPQHF.

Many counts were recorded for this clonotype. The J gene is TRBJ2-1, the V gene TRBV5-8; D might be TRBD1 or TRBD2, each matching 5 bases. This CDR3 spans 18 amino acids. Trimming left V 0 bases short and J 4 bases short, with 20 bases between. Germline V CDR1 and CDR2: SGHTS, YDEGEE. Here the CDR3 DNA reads TGTGCCAGCAGCTTGGTCAGGGTTTGGGGGAAGGGGTACAATGAGCAGTTCTTC. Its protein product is CASSLVRVWGKGYNEQFF.

CDR3 bases: TGCGCCAGCAGCTCGACTGGGGAGACTTCACCCCTCCACTTT. It yields the protein CASSSTGETSPLHF. The chain carries TRBV5-1 and TRBJ1-6, with D uncertain. Trimming shortened V by 3 bases and J by 9 bases, and 13 bases separated the two germline ends. Per germline, CDR1 SGHRS and CDR2 YFSETQ. The CDR3 loop spans 14 amino acids.

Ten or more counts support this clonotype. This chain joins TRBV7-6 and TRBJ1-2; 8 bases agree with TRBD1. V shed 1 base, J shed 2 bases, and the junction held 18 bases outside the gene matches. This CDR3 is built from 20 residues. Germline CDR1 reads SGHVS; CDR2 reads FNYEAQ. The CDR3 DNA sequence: TGTGCCAGCAGCTTAGAAAGAAGACCCGGGAGGACAGGGCGAAACTATGGCTACACCTTC. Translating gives CASSLERRPGRTGRNYGYTF.

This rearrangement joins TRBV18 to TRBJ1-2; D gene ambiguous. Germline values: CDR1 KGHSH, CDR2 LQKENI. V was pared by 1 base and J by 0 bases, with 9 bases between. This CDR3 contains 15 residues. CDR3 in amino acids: CASSPRSEANYGYTF. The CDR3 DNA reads TGTGCCAGCTCACCACGTTCGGAAGCTAACTATGGCTACACCTTC.

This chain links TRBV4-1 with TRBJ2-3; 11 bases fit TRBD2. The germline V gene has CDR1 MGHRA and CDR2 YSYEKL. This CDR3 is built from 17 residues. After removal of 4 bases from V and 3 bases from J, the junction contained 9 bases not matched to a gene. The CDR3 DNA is TGCGCCAGCAGCCTCGACAGGACTAGCGGGCGGACAGATACGCAGTATTTT. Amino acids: CASSLDRTSGRTDTQYF.